This T cell receptor beta chain stems from a study of regulatory T cells in long-lasting Graves disease. This clonotype showed up just a few times. Its antigen is currently unknown. Time point: newly diagnosed GD, antithyroid drugs for less than 3 months. Making the TCR library involved RNA that had been extracted from PBMCs. The patients were drawn from one endocrinology department in Xi'an, China. Germline-derived CDR1 and CDR2 are SGHTA and FQGNSA. V lost 5 bases to trimming and J lost 2 bases, with 13 bases between them. The CDR3 consists of 15 residues. General study results and limits: Persistent disease favored TRBV28, TRBJ1-2 and TRBJ2-5. Compared with new cases, persistent Graves' patients showed reduced TCR diversity. Between persistent patients, 2,500 to 3,500 public clonotypes were shared, exceeding the 800 to 1,000 shared between new patients.

Arm-PCR with iRepertoire HTBI primers amplified the CDR3 regions for these TCR beta libraries. TCRdb called the multiplex PCR reads again in MiXCR, with one record for every CDR3 protein. This table has fewer than 400,000 distinct CDR3 sequences, over 15% appearing once. The material sequenced was peripheral blood mononuclear cells (PBMCs), taken at new diagnosis, from a patient treated with antithyroid drugs. The clonotype was recovered from a female donor with Graves disease. This chain joins TRBV7-2 and TRBJ2-1, with D possibly being TRBD1 (5 bases). As DNA, the CDR3 is TGTGCCAGCAGCCTTCAACAAGGGGCCTACAATGAGCAGTTCTTC. Translated: CASSLQQGAYNEQFF. Together with reference TRBV7-2 and TRBJ2-1, the CDR3 gives the full variable domain: GAGVSQSPSNKVTEKGKDVELRCDPISGHTALYWYRQSLGQGLEFLIYFQGNSAPDKSGLPSDRFSAERTGGSVSTLTIQRTQQEDSAVYLCASSLQQGAYNEQFFGPGTRLTVL.